This T cell receptor (beta chain) was sequenced for a study of cytomegalovirus exposure and HLA in healthy donors. Overall study findings and caveats: Most TCRs appeared rarely, but some public TCRs recurred in many donors. In vitro experiments confirmed that a few CMV-associated chains were specific for CMV antigens. The study put 150 to 200 TCR beta chains on its list as cytomegalovirus-associated. That first-cohort TCR clusters tended to co-occur in the roughly 130 validation repertoires was found in a later analysis.

Measured with immunoSEQ multiplex PCR; TCRdb has only the in-frame clones, and not every one. The sample shows about 78,000 clones, about 96% of them seen only once. V shed 5 bases and J 1 base; nucleotides not matched to a gene: 5. The CDR3 contains 16 residues. The germline V gene has CDR1 LNHNV and CDR2 YYDKDF (reference sequence). This clone occurred once. Its antigen remains unidentified. The sequence came from a man younger than 35 in good health and CMV-seropositive. Sequenced material: PBMCs. The genes are TRBV15 and TRBJ2-2; 9 bases align to TRBD1. The CDR3 is CATSAGTGQNTGELFF. The CDR3 DNA sequence: TGTGCCACCAGCGCGGGGACAGGGCAGAACACCGGGGAGCTGTTTTTT.